This TCR beta chain comes out of a study of cytomegalovirus exposure and HLA in healthy donors. Points from the study as a whole: A reported reduction in N-insertions relative to the roughly 610-donor mean was seen in an Asian-associated ancestry cluster in a later analysis.

The PCR made use of 60 Vbeta and 13 Jbeta primers. TCRdb's table, derived via immunoSEQ multiplex PCR, lists solely in-frame clones and lacks some. The sample consists of around 150,000 clones, around 75% of them appearing once. As concerns this clone: Its antigen remains unknown.

As for the donors, each was a healthy bone marrow donor. The TCR sequence derives from a woman in her fifties or sixties in good health and CMV-seropositive. The material sequenced was PBMCs.

The CDR3 here is CASSLRPGSNTGELFF. In DNA form, the CDR3 reads TGCGCCAGCAGCTTGAGGCCCGGGTCGAACACCGGGGAGCTGTTTTTT. The chain is built from TRBV5-1 and TRBJ2-2; no clear D gene. The germline V and J ends were trimmed by 1 base and 0 bases, with 10 bases remaining between them. Germline loops: CDR1 SGHRS, CDR2 YFSETQ. The CDR3 spans 16 residues.